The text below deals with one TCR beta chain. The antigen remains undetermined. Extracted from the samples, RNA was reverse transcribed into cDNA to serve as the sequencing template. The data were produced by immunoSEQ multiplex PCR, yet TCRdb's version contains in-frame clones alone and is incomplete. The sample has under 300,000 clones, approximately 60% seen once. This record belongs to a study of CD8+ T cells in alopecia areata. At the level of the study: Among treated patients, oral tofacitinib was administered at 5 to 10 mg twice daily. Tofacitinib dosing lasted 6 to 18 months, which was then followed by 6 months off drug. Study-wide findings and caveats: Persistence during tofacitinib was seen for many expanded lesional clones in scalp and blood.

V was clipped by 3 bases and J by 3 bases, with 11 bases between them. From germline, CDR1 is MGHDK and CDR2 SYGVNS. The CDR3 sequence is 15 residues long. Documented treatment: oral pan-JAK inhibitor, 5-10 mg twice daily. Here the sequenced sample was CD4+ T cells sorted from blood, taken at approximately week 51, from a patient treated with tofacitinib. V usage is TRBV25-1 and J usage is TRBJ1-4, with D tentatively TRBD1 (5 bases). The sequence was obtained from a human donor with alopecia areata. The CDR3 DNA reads TGTGCCAGCAGTGATGCGGGGGGGGCTAATGAAAAACTGTTTTTT. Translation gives CASSDAGGANEKLFF.